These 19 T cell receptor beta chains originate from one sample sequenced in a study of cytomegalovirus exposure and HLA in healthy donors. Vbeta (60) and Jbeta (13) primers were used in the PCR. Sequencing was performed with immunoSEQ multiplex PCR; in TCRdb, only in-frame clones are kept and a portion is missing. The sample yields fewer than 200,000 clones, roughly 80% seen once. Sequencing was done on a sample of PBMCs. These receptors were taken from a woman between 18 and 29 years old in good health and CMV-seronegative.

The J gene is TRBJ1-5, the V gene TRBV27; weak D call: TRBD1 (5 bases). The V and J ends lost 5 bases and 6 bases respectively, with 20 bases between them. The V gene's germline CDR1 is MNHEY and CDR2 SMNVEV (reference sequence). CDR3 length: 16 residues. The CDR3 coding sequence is TGTGCCAGCAGTCCCCTCGGGATAAGGGGACTTCAGCCCCAGCATTTT. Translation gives CASSPLGIRGLQPQHF.

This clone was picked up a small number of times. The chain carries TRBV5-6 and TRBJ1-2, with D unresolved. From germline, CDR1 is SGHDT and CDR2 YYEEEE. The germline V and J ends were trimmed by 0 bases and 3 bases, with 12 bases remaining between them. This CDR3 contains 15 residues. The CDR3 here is CASSLDIGVYYGYTF. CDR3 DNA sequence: TGTGCCAGCAGCTTGGATATCGGGGTTTACTATGGCTACACCTTC. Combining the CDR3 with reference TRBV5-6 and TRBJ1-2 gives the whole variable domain DAGVTQSPTHLIKTRGQQVTLRCSPKSGHDTVSWYQQALGQGPQFIFQYYEEEERQRGNFPDRFSGHQFPNYSSELNVNALLLGDSALYLCASSLDIGVYYGYTFGSGTRLTVV.

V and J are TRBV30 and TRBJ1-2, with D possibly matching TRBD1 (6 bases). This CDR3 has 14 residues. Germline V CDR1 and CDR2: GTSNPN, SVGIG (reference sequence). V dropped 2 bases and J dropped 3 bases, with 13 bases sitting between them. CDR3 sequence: CAWSQFRGYYGYTF. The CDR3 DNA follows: TGTGCCTGGAGTCAATTCAGGGGCTACTATGGCTACACCTTC.

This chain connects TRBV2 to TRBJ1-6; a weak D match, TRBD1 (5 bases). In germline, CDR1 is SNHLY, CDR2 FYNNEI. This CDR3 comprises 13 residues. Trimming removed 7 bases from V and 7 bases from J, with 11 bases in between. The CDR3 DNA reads TGTGCCAGCAAGTTGACAGCGAATTCACCCCTCCACTTT. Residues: CASKLTANSPLHF.

Here the CDR3 DNA reads TGTGCCAGCAGTCACCCGGGACAGGGGGCGCAGGAGCAGTTCTTC. Amino acids: CASSHPGQGAQEQFF. The chain is built from TRBV27 and TRBJ2-1, with 12 bases aligning to TRBD1. The germline gives CDR1 MNHEY, CDR2 SMNVEV (reference sequence). V lost 5 bases, J lost 10 bases, and 9 bases stayed unmatched. CDR3 length: 15 residues.

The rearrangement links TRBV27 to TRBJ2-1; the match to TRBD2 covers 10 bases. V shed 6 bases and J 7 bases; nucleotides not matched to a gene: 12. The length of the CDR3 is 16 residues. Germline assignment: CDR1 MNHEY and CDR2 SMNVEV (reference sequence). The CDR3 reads CASRTVQRGGRNEQFF. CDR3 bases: TGTGCCAGCAGAACCGTGCAGCGGGGGGGCCGGAATGAGCAGTTCTTC.

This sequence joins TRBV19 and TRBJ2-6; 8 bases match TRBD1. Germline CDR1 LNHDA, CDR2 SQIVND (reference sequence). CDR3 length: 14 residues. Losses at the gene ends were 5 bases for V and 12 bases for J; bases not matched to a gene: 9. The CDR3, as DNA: TGTGCCAGTAGTCCGGACGGGACAGGCCCCGTCCTGACTTTC. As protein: CASSPDGTGPVLTF.

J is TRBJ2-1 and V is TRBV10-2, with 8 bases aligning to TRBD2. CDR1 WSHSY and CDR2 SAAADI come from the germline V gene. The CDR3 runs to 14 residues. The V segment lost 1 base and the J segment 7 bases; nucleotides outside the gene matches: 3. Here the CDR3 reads CASSEYTSGNEQFF. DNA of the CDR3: TGCGCCAGCAGTGAGTACACTAGCGGTAATGAGCAGTTCTTC.

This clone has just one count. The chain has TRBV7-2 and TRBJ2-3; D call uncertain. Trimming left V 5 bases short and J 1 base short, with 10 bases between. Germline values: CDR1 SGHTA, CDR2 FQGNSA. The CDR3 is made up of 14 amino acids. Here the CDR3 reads CASSVSKGTDTQYF. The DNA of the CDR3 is TGTGCCAGCAGCGTTAGCAAGGGCACAGATACGCAGTATTTT.

The CDR3, as DNA: TGTGCCAGCAGCACCCGTAGCGGGAGAGGTACCGGGGAGCTGTTTTTT. Amino acid sequence: CASSTRSGRGTGELFF. The V and J genes are TRBV5-4 and TRBJ2-2; 9 bases map to TRBD2. With 4 bases clipped from V and 5 bases from J, the junction kept 9 bases outside the gene matches. Germline V gives CDR1 SGHNT, CDR2 YYREEE (reference sequence). The CDR3 is 16 amino acids.

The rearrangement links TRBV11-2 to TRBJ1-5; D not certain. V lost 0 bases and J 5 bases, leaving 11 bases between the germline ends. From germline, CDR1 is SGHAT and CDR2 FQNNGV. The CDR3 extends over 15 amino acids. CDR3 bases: TGTGCCAGCAGCTTAGATATCCAGGTCGATCAGCCCCAGCATTTT. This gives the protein CASSLDIQVDQPQHF.

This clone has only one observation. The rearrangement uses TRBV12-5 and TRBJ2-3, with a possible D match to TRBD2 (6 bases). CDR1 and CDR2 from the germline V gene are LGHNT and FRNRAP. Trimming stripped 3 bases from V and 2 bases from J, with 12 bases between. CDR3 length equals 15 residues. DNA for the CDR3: TGTGCTAGTGGTTTCTACGCGGGATTCACAGATACGCAGTATTTT. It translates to CASGFYAGFTDTQYF.

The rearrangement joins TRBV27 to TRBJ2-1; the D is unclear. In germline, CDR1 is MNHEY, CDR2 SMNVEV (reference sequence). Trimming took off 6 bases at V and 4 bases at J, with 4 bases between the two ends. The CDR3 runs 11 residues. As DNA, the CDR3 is TGTGCCAGCAGCCAATACAATGAGCAGTTCTTC. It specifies CASSQYNEQFF.

The CDR3 sequence is CASSLEVPGDTEAFF. The CDR3 coding sequence is TGCGCCAGCAGCTTGGAGGTCCCGGGGGACACTGAAGCTTTCTTT. The rearrangement links TRBV5-1 to TRBJ1-1, with a tentative D call TRBD1 (5 bases). The CDR3 loop spans 15 amino acids. CDR1 and CDR2 from the germline V gene are SGHRS and YFSETQ. With 0 bases removed from V and 3 bases from J, the gap between germline ends came to 12 bases.

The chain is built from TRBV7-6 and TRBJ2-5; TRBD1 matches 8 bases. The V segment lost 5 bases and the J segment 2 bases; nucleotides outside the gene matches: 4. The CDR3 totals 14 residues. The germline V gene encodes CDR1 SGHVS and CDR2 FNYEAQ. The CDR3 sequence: CASSLTGEQETQYF. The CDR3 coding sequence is TGTGCCAGCAGCCTGACAGGGGAACAAGAGACCCAGTACTTC. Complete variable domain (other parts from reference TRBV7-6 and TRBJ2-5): GAGVSQSPRYKVTKRGQDVALRCDPISGHVSLYWYRQALGQGPEFLTYFNYEAQQDKSGLPNDRFSAERPEGSISTLTIQRTEQRDSAMYRCASSLTGEQETQYFGPGTRLLVL.

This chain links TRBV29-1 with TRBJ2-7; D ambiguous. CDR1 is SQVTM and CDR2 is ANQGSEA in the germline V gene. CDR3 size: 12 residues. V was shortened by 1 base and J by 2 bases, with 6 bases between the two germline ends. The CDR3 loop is CSVEGGPYEQYF. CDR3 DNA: TGCAGCGTTGAAGGCGGCCCCTACGAGCAGTACTTC.

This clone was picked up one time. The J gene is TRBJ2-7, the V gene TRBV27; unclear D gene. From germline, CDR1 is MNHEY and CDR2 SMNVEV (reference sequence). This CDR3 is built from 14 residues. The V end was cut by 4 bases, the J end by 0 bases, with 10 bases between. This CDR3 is CASSSTGSSYEQYF. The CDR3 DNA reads TGTGCCAGCAGTTCGACTGGAAGCTCCTACGAGCAGTACTTC.

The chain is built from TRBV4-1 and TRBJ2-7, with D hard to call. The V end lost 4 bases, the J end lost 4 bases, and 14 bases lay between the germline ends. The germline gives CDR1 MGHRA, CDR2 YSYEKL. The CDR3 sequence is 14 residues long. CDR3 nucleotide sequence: TGCGCCAGCAGCCCGGGTTCGGGTGGGTACGAGCAGTACGTC. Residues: CASSPGSGGYEQYV.

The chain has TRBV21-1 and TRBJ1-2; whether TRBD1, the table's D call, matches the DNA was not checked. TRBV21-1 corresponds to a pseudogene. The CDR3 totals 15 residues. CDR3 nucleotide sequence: TGTGCCAGCGGCCCCGATAAGGGGCCGAACTATGGCTACACCTTC. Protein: CASGPDKGPNYGYTF.